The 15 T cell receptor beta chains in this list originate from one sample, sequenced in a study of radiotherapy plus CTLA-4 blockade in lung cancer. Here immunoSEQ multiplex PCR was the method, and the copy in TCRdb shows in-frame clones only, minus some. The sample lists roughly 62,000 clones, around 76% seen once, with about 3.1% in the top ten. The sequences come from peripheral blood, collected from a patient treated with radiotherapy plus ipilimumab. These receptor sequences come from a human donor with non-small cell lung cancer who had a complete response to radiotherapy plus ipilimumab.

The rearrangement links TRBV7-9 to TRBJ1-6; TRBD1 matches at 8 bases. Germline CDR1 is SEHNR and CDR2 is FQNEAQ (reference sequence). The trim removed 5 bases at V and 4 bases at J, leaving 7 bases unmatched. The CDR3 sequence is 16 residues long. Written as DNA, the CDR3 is TGTGCCAGCAGCAATGGACAGGGTTTTTATAATTCACCCCTCCACTTT. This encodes CASSNGQGFYNSPLHF.

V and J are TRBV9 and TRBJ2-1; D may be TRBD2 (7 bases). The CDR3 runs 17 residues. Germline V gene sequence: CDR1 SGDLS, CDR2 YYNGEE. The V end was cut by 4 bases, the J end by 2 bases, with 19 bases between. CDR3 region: CASSPLGGGSAYNEQFF. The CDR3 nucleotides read TGTGCCAGCAGCCCCTTGGGGGGCGGGAGTGCCTACAATGAGCAGTTCTTC. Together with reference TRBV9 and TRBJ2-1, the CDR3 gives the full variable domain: DSGVTQTPKHLITATGQRVTLRCSPRSGDLSVYWYQQSLDQGLQFLIQYYNGEERAKGNILERFSAQQFPDLHSELNLSSLELGDSALYFCASSPLGGGSAYNEQFFGPGTRLTVL.

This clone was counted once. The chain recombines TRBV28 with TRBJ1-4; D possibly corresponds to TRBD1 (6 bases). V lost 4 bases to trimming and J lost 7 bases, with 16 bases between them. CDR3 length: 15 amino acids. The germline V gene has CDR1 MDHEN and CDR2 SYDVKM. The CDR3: CASSSEQGAGEKLFF. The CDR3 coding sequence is TGTGCCAGCAGTTCCGAACAGGGAGCAGGTGAAAAACTGTTTTTT.

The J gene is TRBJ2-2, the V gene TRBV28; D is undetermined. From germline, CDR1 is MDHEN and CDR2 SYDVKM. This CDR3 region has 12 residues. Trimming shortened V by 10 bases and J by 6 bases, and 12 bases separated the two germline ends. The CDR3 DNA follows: TGTGCCACCTCCACCCCGGCCGGGGAGCTGTTTTTT. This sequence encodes CATSTPAGELFF.

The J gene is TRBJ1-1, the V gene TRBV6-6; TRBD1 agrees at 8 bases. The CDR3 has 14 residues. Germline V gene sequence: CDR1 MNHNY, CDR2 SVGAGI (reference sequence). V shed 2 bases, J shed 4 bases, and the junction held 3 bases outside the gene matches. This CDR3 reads CASSYRQGSTEAFF. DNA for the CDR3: TGTGCCAGCAGTTACAGACAGGGGAGCACTGAAGCTTTCTTT.

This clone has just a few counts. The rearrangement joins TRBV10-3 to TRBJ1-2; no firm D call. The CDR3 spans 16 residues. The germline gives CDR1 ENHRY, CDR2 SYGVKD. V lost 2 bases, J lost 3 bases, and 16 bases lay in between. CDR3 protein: CAISERAGRPYYGYTF. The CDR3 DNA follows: TGTGCCATCAGTGAGAGGGCGGGAAGGCCCTACTATGGCTACACCTTC.

CDR3 residues: CSARTTGELFF. The CDR3 DNA follows: TGCAGTGCTAGAACTACCGGGGAGCTGTTTTTT. The rearrangement joins TRBV20-1 to TRBJ2-2, with D hard to call. The CDR3 is 11 amino acids. The V end lost 2 bases, the J end lost 5 bases, and 3 bases lay between the germline ends. Per the germline V gene, CDR1 is DFQATT and CDR2 is SNEGSKA (reference sequence).

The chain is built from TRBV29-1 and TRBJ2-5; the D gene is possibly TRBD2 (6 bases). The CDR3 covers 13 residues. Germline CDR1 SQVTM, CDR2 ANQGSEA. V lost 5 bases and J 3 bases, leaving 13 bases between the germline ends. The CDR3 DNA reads TGCAGCGTTCGCGGGAACAATAAAGAGACCCAGTACTTC. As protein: CSVRGNNKETQYF.

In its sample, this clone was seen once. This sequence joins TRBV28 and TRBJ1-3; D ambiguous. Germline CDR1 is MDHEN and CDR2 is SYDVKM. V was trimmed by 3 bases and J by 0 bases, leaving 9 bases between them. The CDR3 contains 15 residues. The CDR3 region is CASSFGGYSGNTIYF. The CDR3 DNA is TGTGCCAGCAGTTTCGGCGGATACTCTGGAAACACCATATATTTT.

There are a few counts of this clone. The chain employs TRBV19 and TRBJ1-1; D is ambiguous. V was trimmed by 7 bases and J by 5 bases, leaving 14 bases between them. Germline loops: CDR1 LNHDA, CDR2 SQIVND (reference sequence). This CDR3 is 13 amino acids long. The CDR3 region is CASTRRERTEAFF. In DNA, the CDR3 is TGTGCCAGTACAAGACGGGAGCGTACTGAAGCTTTCTTT.

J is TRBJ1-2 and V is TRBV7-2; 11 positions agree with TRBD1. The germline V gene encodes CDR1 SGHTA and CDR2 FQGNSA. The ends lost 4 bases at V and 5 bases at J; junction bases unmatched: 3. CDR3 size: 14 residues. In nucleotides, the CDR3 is TGTGCCAGCAGCTCTGGGACAGGGGGTTATGGCTACACCTTC. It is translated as CASSSGTGGYGYTF.

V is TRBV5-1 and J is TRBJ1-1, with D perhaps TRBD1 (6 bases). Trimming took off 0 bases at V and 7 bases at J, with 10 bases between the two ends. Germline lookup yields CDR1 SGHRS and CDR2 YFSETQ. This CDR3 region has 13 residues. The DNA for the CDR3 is TGCGCCAGCAGCTTGGTTGCGGACAGTGAAGCTTTCTTT. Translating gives CASSLVADSEAFF.

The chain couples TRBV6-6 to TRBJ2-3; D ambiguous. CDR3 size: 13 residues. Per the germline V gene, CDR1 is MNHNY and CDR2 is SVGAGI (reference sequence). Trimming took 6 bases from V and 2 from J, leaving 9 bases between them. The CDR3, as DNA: TGTGCCAGCAGCCCTCGACTCACAGATACGCAGTATTTT. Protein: CASSPRLTDTQYF.

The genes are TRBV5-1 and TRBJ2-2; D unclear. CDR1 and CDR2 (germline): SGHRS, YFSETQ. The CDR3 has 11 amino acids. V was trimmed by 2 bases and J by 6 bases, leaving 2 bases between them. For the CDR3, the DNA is TGCGCCAGCAGCTTCTCCGGGGAGCTGTTTTTT. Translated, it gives CASSFSGELFF.

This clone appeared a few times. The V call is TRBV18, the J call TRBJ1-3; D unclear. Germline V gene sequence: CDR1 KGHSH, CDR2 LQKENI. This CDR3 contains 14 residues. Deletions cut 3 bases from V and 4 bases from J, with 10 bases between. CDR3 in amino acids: CASSPISVGNTIYF. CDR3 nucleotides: TGTGCCAGCTCACCGATAAGCGTGGGAAACACCATATATTTT.